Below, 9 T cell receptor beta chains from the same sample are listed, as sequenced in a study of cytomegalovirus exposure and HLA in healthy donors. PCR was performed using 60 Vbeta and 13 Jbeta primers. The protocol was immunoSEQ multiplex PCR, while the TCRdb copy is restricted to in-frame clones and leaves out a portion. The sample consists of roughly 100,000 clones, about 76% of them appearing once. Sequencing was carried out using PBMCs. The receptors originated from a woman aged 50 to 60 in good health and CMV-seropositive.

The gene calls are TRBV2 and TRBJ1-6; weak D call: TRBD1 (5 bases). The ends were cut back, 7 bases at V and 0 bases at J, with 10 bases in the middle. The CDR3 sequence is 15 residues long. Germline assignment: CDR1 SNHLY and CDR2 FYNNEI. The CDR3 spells CASTGGSSYNSPLHF. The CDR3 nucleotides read TGTGCCAGCACGGGGGGAAGCTCCTATAATTCACCCCTCCACTTT.

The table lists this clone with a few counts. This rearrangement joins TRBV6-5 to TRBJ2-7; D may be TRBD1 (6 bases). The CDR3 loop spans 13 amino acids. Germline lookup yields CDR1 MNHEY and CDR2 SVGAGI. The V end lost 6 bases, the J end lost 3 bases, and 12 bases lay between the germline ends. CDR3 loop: CASSGSGHYEQYF. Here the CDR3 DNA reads TGTGCCAGCAGCGGGTCGGGACACTACGAGCAGTACTTC.

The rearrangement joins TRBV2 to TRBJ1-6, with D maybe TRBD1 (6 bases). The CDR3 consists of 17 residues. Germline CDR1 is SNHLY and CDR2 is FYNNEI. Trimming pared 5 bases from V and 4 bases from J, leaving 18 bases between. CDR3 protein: CASSTPRTESYNSPLHF. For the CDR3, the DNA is TGTGCCAGCAGTACCCCTCGGACAGAGTCTTATAATTCACCCCTCCACTTT.

The CDR3 nucleotides are TGCGCCAGCAGCCTGACTAGCGGGGGCCGGGAGCAGTTCTTC. Translating it yields CASSLTSGGREQFF. The V and J genes are TRBV5-1 and TRBJ2-1, with 12 bases lining up with TRBD2. Germline V CDR1 and CDR2: SGHRS, YFSETQ. This CDR3 spans 14 amino acids. V dropped 4 bases and J dropped 10; count of bases not matched to a gene: 6.

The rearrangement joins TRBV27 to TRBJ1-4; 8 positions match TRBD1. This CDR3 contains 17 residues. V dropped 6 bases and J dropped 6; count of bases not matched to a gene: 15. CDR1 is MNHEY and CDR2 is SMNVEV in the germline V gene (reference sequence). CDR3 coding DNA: TGTGCCAGCAGCCACCCCCGCGGGACAGGCGGCCATGAAAAACTGTTTTTT. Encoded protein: CASSHPRGTGGHEKLFF. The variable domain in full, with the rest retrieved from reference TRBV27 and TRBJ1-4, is EAQVTQNPRYLITVTGKKLTVTCSQNMNHEYMSWYRQDPGLGLRQIYYSMNVEVTDKGDVPEGYKVSRKEKRNFPLILESPSPNQTSLYFCASSHPRGTGGHEKLFFGSGTQLSVL.

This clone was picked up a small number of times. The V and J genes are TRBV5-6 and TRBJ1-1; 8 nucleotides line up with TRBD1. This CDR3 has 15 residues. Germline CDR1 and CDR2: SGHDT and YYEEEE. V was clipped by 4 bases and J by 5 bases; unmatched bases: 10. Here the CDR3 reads CASSELGTGETEAFF. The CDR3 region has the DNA TGTGCCAGCAGCGAGCTCGGGACAGGCGAAACTGAAGCTTTCTTT.

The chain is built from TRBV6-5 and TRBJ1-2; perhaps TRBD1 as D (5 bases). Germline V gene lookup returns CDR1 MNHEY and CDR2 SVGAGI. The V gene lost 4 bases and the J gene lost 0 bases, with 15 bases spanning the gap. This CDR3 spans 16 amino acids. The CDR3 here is CASSWAGAGANYGYTF. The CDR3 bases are TGTGCCAGCAGTTGGGCTGGGGCTGGGGCTAACTATGGCTACACCTTC.

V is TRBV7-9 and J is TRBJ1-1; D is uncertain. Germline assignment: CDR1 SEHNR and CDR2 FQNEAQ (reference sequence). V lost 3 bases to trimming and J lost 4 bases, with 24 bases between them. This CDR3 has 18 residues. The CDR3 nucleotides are TGTGCCAGCAGCTTCGATCCTCGGGCCGAGGGTATGCTCACTGAAGCTTTCTTT. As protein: CASSFDPRAEGMLTEAFF. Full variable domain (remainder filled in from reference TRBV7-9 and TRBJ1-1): DTGVSQNPRHKITKRGQNVTFRCDPISEHNRLYWYRQTLGQGPEFLTYFQNEAQLEKSRLLSDRFSAERPKGSFSTLEIQRTEQGDSAMYLCASSFDPRAEGMLTEAFFGQGTRLTVV.

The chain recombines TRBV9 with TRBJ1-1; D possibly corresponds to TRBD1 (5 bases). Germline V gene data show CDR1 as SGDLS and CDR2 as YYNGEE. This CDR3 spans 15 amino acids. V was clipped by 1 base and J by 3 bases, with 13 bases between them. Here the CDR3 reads CASSVYSRADTEAFF. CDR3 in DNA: TGTGCCAGCAGCGTATATTCCAGGGCGGACACTGAAGCTTTCTTT.